A single T cell receptor beta chain is shown here with its context. Source study methods: Cell counts per sample came from amplifying reference gene primers. TCRdb's copy holds only in-frame clones and misses some; the assay was immunoSEQ multiplex PCR. The D gene and trimming were derived from the DNA, and the V and J assignments and clone size from that table. The data contain 120,000 or so clones, roughly nine tenths of them seen just once; the ten biggest clones take up roughly 7.9%. This CDR3 is built from 15 residues. V lost 8 bases, J lost 3 bases, and 9 bases stayed unmatched. Germline V gene sequence: CDR1 LNHDA, CDR2 SQIVND (reference sequence). This sample was taken from a study of blood T cell repertoires in COVID-19. Study summary: PBMCs, B-cell-depleted T cells, or T cells provided the cDNA or gDNA that made up the material.

The receptor's source is a man aged 65 to 79 who had recovered from COVID-19. Sequenced material: peripheral blood. The chain has TRBV19 and TRBJ1-2; TRBD1 agrees at 10 bases. The CDR3 loop is CASRRGQGIDYGYTF. CDR3 DNA: TGTGCCAGTCGCAGGGGACAGGGGATTGACTATGGCTACACCTTC. The full variable domain, its missing parts supplied by reference TRBV19 and TRBJ1-2, is DGGITQSPKYLFRKEGQNVTLSCEQNLNHDAMYWYRQDPGQGLRLIYYSQIVNDFQKGDIAEGYSVSREKKESFPLTVTSAQKNPTAFYLCASRRGQGIDYGYTFGSGTRLTVV.